This note documents a single TCR beta chain sequence. Its antigen is undetermined. This sample is part of a study of shared clonotypes between healthy human individuals. Study results and caveats: The expectation was that sequencing depth would affect clonotype sharing among donors. Some clonotypes were shared by all four sorted-subset donors, while others were not shared. The non-shared ones had lower generation probabilities than the shared ones.

Naive CD8 cells, CD45RO-negative and positively selected for CCR7, excluded terminally differentiated effector memory CD45RA+ cells. All donors were healthy HIV-negative adults lacking recent acute infections or vaccinations. Germline CDR1 and CDR2: MDHEN and SYDVKM. V trimming: 2 bases; J trimming: 8 bases; junction bases outside the gene matches: 9. The CDR3 runs 15 residues. Produced via immunoSEQ multiplex PCR; TCRdb's table is partial and in-frame only. This table has about 2.1 million clones, approximately 92% appearing once. Sequenced input: naive CD8+ T cells from PBMCs. This receptor was identified in a man between 18 and 29 years old in good health. Some clones in this sample may be carry-over from other donors' samples. The chain recombines TRBV28 with TRBJ2-1; TRBD2 matches 7 bases. The CDR3 spells CASSLLAGERDEQFF. DNA for the CDR3: TGTGCCAGCAGTTTACTCGCGGGAGAAAGGGATGAGCAGTTCTTC.